This T cell receptor beta chain was identified during a study of CD8 T cells in ankylosing spondylitis. Germline V gene data show CDR1 as SQVTM and CDR2 as ANQGSEA. CDR3 size: 16 residues. The J segment lost 3 bases and the V segment lost 5 bases, leaving 14 bases of the junction unmatched. Whole-study findings and limits: Clones linked to disease, bearing a CD8+ phenotype, were relatively rare in peripheral blood. Typical of ankylosing spondylitis blood, it appeared, was a TCR beta motif of under 10 highly homologous variants. Prior work had noted some motif variants in reactive arthritis blood and synovial fluid.

It was by quantitative 5'-RACE with molecular barcodes that TCR beta libraries were made. One entry per CDR3 protein, called by TCRdb with MiXCR from the 5' RACE reads. The sample lists 250,000 to 300,000 distinct CDR3 sequences, around 18% occurring once. This clonotype was seen more than once but under ten times. Its matching antigen is unknown. The receptor comes from a male donor with ankylosing spondylitis or in good health (not recorded which). The J gene is TRBJ1-1, the V gene TRBV29-1, with 8 bases lining up with TRBD1. The source material was blood, either unsorted or a sorted T cell fraction (not recorded which). CDR3 protein: CSVPPSGGEGDTEAFF. The CDR3 bases are TGCAGCGTTCCGCCCTCAGGGGGCGAGGGGGACACTGAAGCTTTCTTT.